This record concerns one T cell receptor (beta chain) sequence. Its antigen remains unidentified. Both 60 Vbeta primers and 13 Jbeta primers went into the PCR. Repertoires were generated with immunoSEQ multiplex PCR, while TCRdb's copy carries only in-frame clones and drops some. The sample has some 200,000 clones. This sample is drawn from a study of cytomegalovirus exposure and HLA in healthy donors. About the study: Early released data had roughly 81 million unique TCRs, all coming from HLA-typed donors.

The CDR3 is made up of 14 amino acids. Germline V CDR1 and CDR2: ENHRY, SYGVKD. V lost 2 bases and J lost 7, with 14 bases in between. Overall study results and limits: Earlier analysis yielded a pattern in which most TCR beta V segments were productive about 90% or about 30% of the time. Clonal expansion, a later analysis showed, was greater in HLA-associated TCR beta chains than in equally common others.

Sequenced material: PBMCs. The gene calls are TRBV10-3 and TRBJ1-1; weak D call: TRBD1 (5 bases). The receptor was isolated from a young man in good health and CMV-seronegative. CDR3 nucleotides: TGTGCCATCAGTGAGCCGGGGGGAGCCCTTGAAGCTTTCTTT. This encodes CAISEPGGALEAFF.